This T cell receptor (beta chain) was retrieved from a study of cytomegalovirus exposure and HLA in healthy donors (dated 2017 in TCRdb). For context, the study as a whole: An earlier analysis of some 550 of the donors reported 250 to 300 Gb of sequence data and roughly 110 million unique TCR beta sequences from some 180 million T cells. The aim of the study was to test whether cataloging public T cell receptors could identify signatures of past pathogen exposure. Because of strong linkage in the cohort, five DR-DQ haplotypes were treated as single units for association and clustering. On average, 235,054 unique TCR beta nucleotide sequences were sequenced per donor among 300 to 500 genotyped donors of the cohort, with roughly 20% of those sequences being non-productive. A later genetic analysis used genome-wide SNP genotypes for about 60% of the roughly 670 donors, treating that subset as a discovery cohort. To predict cytomegalovirus infection status, the study combined high-throughput TCR immunosequencing, statistical association of individual TCRs with disease status, and machine learning. Donor age, sex, ethnicity and CMV serostatus were compiled together with the repertoire data. An earlier analysis of approximately 630 of the donors applied high-throughput TCR beta sequencing to assess whether each TCR beta V gene segment acted as functional or pseudogenic. A separate validation cohort of 100 to 150 different subjects was used in addition to the roughly 620-subject first cohort. An early release covering 500 to 750 HLA-typed donors comprised about 300 gigabases of sequencing data and 85 million or so unique TCR sequences. Of the approximately 400 genotyped donors, over 70% fell in the genetic ancestry cluster associated with self-reported Caucasian donors. Every repertoire in the discovery cohort had been generated on one and the same sequencing platform. In a later analysis, previously published TCR beta repertoires from 500 to 750 donors were re-analyzed and high-resolution HLA genotyping was added so that TCR occurrence patterns could be studied. Rather than drawing on any new phenotypic data, the later analysis identified candidate immune exposures from TCR beta sequences and the way those sequences occurred across donors. Using immunosequencing, the study profiled T cell repertoires from fewer than 850 subjects and related those repertoires to cytomegalovirus serostatus. HLA typing covered class I and class II loci at four-digit resolution. Typing coverage varied by locus: roughly 620-630 donors for A, B, C, DRB1 and DQB1; more than 500 for DQA1; around 610 for DPA1; 450 to 480 for DPB1.

Results the study describes overall, beyond this receptor: V-gene and J-gene trimming of TCR beta chains was associated with a missense DCLRE1C variant in a later genetic analysis, and the association was replicated in an independent cohort. According to the authors, the approach could potentially be generalized to other disease states and immunological phenotypes. For the cohort, immune exposure information was limited to CMV serostatus. Assigning TCR associations to individual alleles was difficult when HLA alleles, especially DR and DQ, strongly co-occurred. This cohort had only TCR beta chains sequenced, and the lack of alpha or paired-chain data limited which features could be detected. In the study, around 150 TCR beta chains were listed as associated with cytomegalovirus. In a later analysis, several top co-occurrence clusters were reported to appear linked to parvovirus B19, influenza, CMV and Epstein-Barr virus. Linkage disequilibrium might explain the correlated functional status among segregating V segments, but an unknown experimental factor could not be excluded. In a later analysis, HLA-associated TCR beta chains were found to be more clonally expanded and to have lower generation probabilities than equally common non-associated chains. In both the original and validation cohorts, the classifier was reported to diagnose cytomegalovirus status with high specificity and sensitivity. Across donors, most TCR sequences were observed very rarely, whereas some public TCRs were present in many individuals. A cluster of highly shared sequence variants was judged likely to be a technical artifact of the sequencing pipeline. Most CMV-associated TCR beta chains appeared to be HLA-restricted in a later analysis, and the HLA associations seemed to be driven largely by CMV exposure. In a later genetic analysis, fewer N-insertions in productive TCRs were reported among donors in an Asian-associated ancestry cluster than the approximately 670-donor mean. An earlier analysis of 587 of the donors showed that most TCR beta V segments appeared in productive rearrangements either about 87% or about 30% of the time, which broadly matched IMGT annotations. In a later analysis, some 18,000 TCR beta sequences were associated with specific HLA alleles at a false discovery rate of 0.05. Three of the identified cytomegalovirus-associated TCR beta chains were confirmed in vitro to be specific for cytomegalovirus antigens. The 87-base-pair reads could not distinguish some IMGT-functional V segments, including TRBV6-2 and TRBV6-3, so those segments were excluded. Over 15 rarely observed V segments, including chromosome 9 orphons, were excluded from the earlier analysis of about 600 of the donors because counts were too low. Because HLA typing was missing for some donors at each locus, association tests included only the typed subset. A later analysis found that TCR association rates varied across HLA loci, with DRB1 alleles showing the most associated TCRs and HLA-C alleles the fewest. The presence/absence analyses assumed that sequencing depth was roughly uniform across donors, and that assumption may not be true. A further reported finding was that TCR beta sequences accurately predicted the HLA-A and HLA-B alleles for most subjects in the first cohort.

Receptors were amplified or captured by the immunoSEQ multiplex PCR assay. For the multiplex PCR, a mixture combining 60 forward primers for TCR Vbeta segments and 13 reverse primers for TCR Jbeta segments was used. The CDR3 region of rearranged TCR beta genes was amplified from genomic DNA with a multiplex PCR assay. Amplified TCR beta libraries were sequenced as 87-base-pair reads on the Illumina HiSeq System. Turning to the authors' computational methods: A later analysis tallied around 87 million unique TCR beta chains across the approximately 670 repertoires, and approximately 11 million of those chains were shared by two or more donors. Raw reads were error-corrected and collapsed into unique sequences by a nearest-neighbor algorithm in which closely related sequences were merged to remove PCR and sequencing errors. V, D and J gene segments were assigned by aligning CDR3 sequences to IMGT reference sequences. For a sequence to be retained, at least a six-nucleotide match to both a V gene segment and a J gene segment was required. A rearrangement was called productive if the CDR3 had no stop codons and remained in frame with V and J, and every other rearrangement was called non-productive. Following IMGT convention, CDR3 was defined as the stretch from the second conserved V-encoded cysteine up to the conserved J-encoded phenylalanine. Sequences without an unambiguous match to a single V gene segment were excluded from the earlier analysis of about 600 of the donors. An earlier analysis of about 600 of the donors called V segments functional above 56.7% productive rearrangements and segregating when the between-donor standard deviation exceeded 5%. A statistical classification framework was built to diagnose cytomegalovirus status from the catalog of TCR beta chain sequences. V and J gene assignment, in a later analysis, came from comparing TCR nucleotide sequences with IMGT/GENE-DB human TR gene sequences. In a later analysis, CDR3 sequences and most-parsimonious VDJ recombination scenarios were assigned using the TCRdist pipeline. In a later analysis, every TCR beta chain was defined by the combination of its CDR3 amino acid sequence and its V-gene family, and reads without a unique V-gene family were dropped. As a way to deal with suspected cross-contamination and a sequencing artifact, a later analysis dropped nearly 600 nucleotide sequences that were highly shared and had low generation probability. For each public chain, a later analysis derived a clonal expansion index from normalized ranks of inferred template counts within each repertoire. Generation probabilities in a later analysis came from a VDJ recombination model fitted to out-of-frame rearrangements, and those results were checked against IGoR. In a later analysis, TCR-TCR, TCR-HLA and TCR-CMV co-occurrence was scored with hypergeometric tests, and a repertoire-size bias correction was applied to TCR pairs. False discovery rates were estimated in a later analysis by permuting HLA or CMV assignments 20 times. In a later analysis, co-occurring TCRs were grouped using DBSCAN, and TCRdist sequence similarity was added for clustering within HLA-allele-positive subsets. Co-occurrence clustering excluded repertoires with fewer than 30,000 or more than 120,000 public chains, plus five with anomalous nucleotide sharing. Drawn from immuneACCESS, this table holds only the in-frame rearrangements with V and J called that TCRdb kept. Clones are partly lost; checked studies trace under half to an unresolved V gene and leave the rest unexplained. The DNA gave D and trimming, while V, J and clone size come from that table. This sample is represented by 150,000 to 200,000 clones; 76% of them were singletons. The top ten constitute about 3% of the sample.

Via the germline V gene (reference sequence), CDR1 is LNHDA and CDR2 SQIVND. CDR3 length: 15 amino acids, cysteine to phenylalanine. Here the CDR3 DNA is all that survives: 45 bases in frame from base 1. Between the V and J ends, shortened by 6 bases and 1 base respectively, the junction contains 13 bases. This clone was seen more than once but under ten times. The antigen this receptor binds is unknown. Nothing much larger sits one base from this clone, and base qualities are not available. The cohort consisted of approximately 670 healthy bone marrow donors. All cohort members were sampled while nominally healthy, although unrecorded immune exposures were likely present. The donor was CMV seronegative and belonged to the group of 350 or so seronegative cohort members. Each donor provided a peripheral blood sample, and peripheral blood mononuclear cells were used for TCR beta sequencing. The Qiagen DNeasy Blood Extraction Kit was used to extract genomic DNA from the blood cell samples.

The sequence was collected from a male donor in good health and CMV-seronegative. The V and J segments used are TRBV19 and TRBJ1-3; the D gene identity is not certain. Sequencing was carried out using PBMCs. The CDR3 sequence is CASRPGLQSGNTIYF. The sequenced DNA is TGTGCCAGTAGGCCGGGATTACAATCTGGAAACACCATATATTTT.